Shown below are 15 T cell receptor beta chains from a single sample sequenced in a study of T-cell reconstitution after alpha-beta-depleted transplantation in children. During its preparation, the TCRbeta library received unique molecular identifiers. TCRdb called the PCR reads again in MiXCR, with one record for every CDR3 protein. The data contain hundreds of thousands of distinct CDR3 sequences, over 15% of them singletons. The sequences come from PBMCs from the stem cell graft donor, collected from the stem cell graft. These receptors all stem from a human donor who donated a stem cell graft to a child with acute myeloid leukemia.

This clonotype was seen ten or more times. The chain combines TRBV11-2 with TRBJ2-3, with D tentatively TRBD2 (5 bases). Trimming took 5 bases from V and 4 from J, leaving 25 bases between them. The CDR3 loop spans 18 amino acids. CDR1 is SGHAT and CDR2 is FQNNGV in the germline V gene. This chain's CDR3 is CASSPKVRGLIGADTQYF. The DNA for the CDR3 is TGTGCCAGCAGCCCTAAGGTTCGGGGTCTCATAGGCGCAGATACGCAGTATTTT.

The chain uses TRBV12-3 or TRBV12-4 and TRBJ1-2, with D perhaps matching TRBD1 (5 bases). Trimming shortened V by 6 bases and J by 4 bases, and 12 bases separated the two germline ends. The CDR3 is 13 residues long. As DNA, the CDR3 is TGTGCCAGCAGGCCCGGCAGGGTCTATGGCTACACCTTC. It is translated as CASRPGRVYGYTF.

The sample holds many counts of this clonotype. This chain links TRBV11-2 with TRBJ2-1, with D possibly matching TRBD1 (6 bases). This CDR3 spans 17 amino acids. Germline-derived CDR1 and CDR2 are SGHAT and FQNNGV. V lost 0 bases and J 5 bases, leaving 17 bases between the germline ends. CDR3 DNA: TGTGCCAGCAGCTTAGATGGGGGCAGGGTTGGGGACAATGAGCAGTTCTTC. It specifies CASSLDGGRVGDNEQFF.

The table lists this clonotype with many counts. The chain recombines TRBV4-2 with TRBJ2-1; D is uncertain. V was cut by 0 bases and J by 2 bases, with 8 bases left in between. Germline lookup yields CDR1 LGHNA and CDR2 YNFKEQ. This CDR3 has 15 residues. In DNA, the CDR3 is TGTGCCAGCAGCCAAGAGGCCAGGCCCTACAATGAGCAGTTCTTC. It translates to CASSQEARPYNEQFF.

J is TRBJ1-4 and V is TRBV20-1; perhaps TRBD1 as D (5 bases). CDR1 and CDR2 (germline): DFQATT, SNEGSKA (reference sequence). This CDR3 contains 16 residues. V was cut by 0 bases and J by 4 bases, with 15 bases left in between. This CDR3 reads CSARDGGAGSNEKLFF. CDR3 coding DNA: TGCAGTGCTAGAGATGGAGGGGCGGGAAGTAATGAAAAACTGTTTTTT.

This clonotype was found many times. The chain carries TRBV20-1 and TRBJ1-2; D unclear. CDR1 is DFQATT and CDR2 is SNEGSKA in the germline V gene (reference sequence). The CDR3 spans 15 residues. The V end was cut by 3 bases, the J end by 1 base, with 15 bases between. This CDR3 reads CSASPPAQYNYGYTF. The DNA for the CDR3 is TGCAGTGCTAGTCCCCCGGCACAATATAACTATGGCTACACCTTC.

This clonotype has a handful of counts. This sequence joins TRBV4-1 and TRBJ1-3, with unresolved D. The CDR3 is 13 residues long. Germline values: CDR1 MGHRA, CDR2 YSYEKL. V was clipped by 2 bases and J by 4 bases, with 6 bases between them. The CDR3: CASSQNLGNTIYF. The CDR3, as DNA: TGCGCCAGCAGCCAAAACCTGGGAAACACCATATATTTT.

This clonotype has at least ten counts. The V and J genes are TRBV12-3 or TRBV12-4 and TRBJ2-4; D is unclear. The CDR3 extends over 12 amino acids. V was cut by 7 bases and J by 0 bases, with 4 bases left in between. CDR3 sequence (DNA): TGTGCCAGCACCTTAGCCAAAAACATTCAGTACTTC. Translated, it gives CASTLAKNIQYF.

This clonotype was seen only once. The chain combines TRBV11-3 with TRBJ2-7, with D maybe TRBD2 (5 bases). Trimming stripped 9 bases from V and 0 bases from J, with 21 bases between. Germline V lookup: CDR1 SGHNT, CDR2 YENEEA. The CDR3 totals 16 residues. DNA for the CDR3: TGTGCCAGACAACGAGGACGGCCGGGGAGCTCCTACGAGCAGTACGTC. It encodes CARQRGRPGSSYEQYV.

This clonotype was recorded many times. The rearrangement uses TRBV20-1 and TRBJ2-5; D perhaps matches TRBD1 (5 bases). V gave up 1 base and J gave up 7 bases, with 19 bases separating them. Germline-derived CDR1 and CDR2 are DFQATT and SNEGSKA (reference sequence). This CDR3 is built from 15 residues. The CDR3 reads CSARAPQGVSRTQYF. In DNA form, the CDR3 reads TGCAGTGCTAGAGCTCCCCAGGGTGTGTCGAGGACCCAGTACTTC.

A word on this clonotype: A read error may produce the germline difference seen at one junction end. The V and J genes are TRBV7-9 and TRBJ2-1, with 9 bases aligning to TRBD1. Germline V gene lookup returns CDR1 SEHNR and CDR2 FQNEAQ (reference sequence). This CDR3 has 15 amino acids. CDR3: CAISLGTGPYNEQFF. CDR3 nucleotide sequence: TGTGCCATCAGCCTAGGGACAGGGCCCTACAATGAGCAGTTCTTC.

This clonotype was detected ten times or more. The CDR3 loop reads CASSLRRTNYGYTF. Here the CDR3 DNA reads TGTGCCAGCAGCTTGAGGAGAACTAACTATGGCTACACCTTC. The genes are TRBV5-5 and TRBJ1-2; D call uncertain. The V gene lost 1 base and the J gene lost 0 bases, with 7 bases spanning the gap. CDR1 is SGHKS, CDR2 YYEKEE, per germline (reference sequence). The CDR3 sequence is 14 residues long.

This clonotype was observed at least ten times. The chain has TRBV5-4 and TRBJ1-1; tentative D call: TRBD1 (5 bases). The V gene lost 4 bases and the J gene lost 1 base, with 17 bases spanning the gap. The length of the CDR3 is 16 residues. Per the germline V gene, CDR1 is SGHNT and CDR2 is YYREEE (reference sequence). As DNA, the CDR3 is TGTGCCAGCAGCCGGCTGGGGGGACTGAGGAACACTGAAGCTTTCTTT. Protein sequence: CASSRLGGLRNTEAFF.

The chain employs TRBV10-3 and TRBJ2-1; D not certain. Germline CDR1 reads ENHRY; CDR2 reads SYGVKD. CDR3 length: 15 residues. Trimming left V 3 bases short and J 0 bases short, with 9 bases between. CDR3 residues: CAISEGLSSYNEQFF. CDR3 in DNA: TGTGCCATCAGTGAAGGCTTGAGCTCCTACAATGAGCAGTTCTTC.

This clonotype has a count of ten or more. The J gene is TRBJ1-5, the V gene TRBV15; a possible D gene is TRBD1 (6 bases). The V gene's germline CDR1 is LNHNV and CDR2 YYDKDF (reference sequence). Trimming removed 3 bases at V and 0 bases at J, with 6 bases between. This CDR3 comprises 14 residues. The CDR3 coding sequence is TGTGCCACCAGCAGGGACAGTAGCAATCAGCCCCAGCATTTT. This translates into CATSRDSSNQPQHF.